This passage covers 5 T cell receptor beta chains from one sample sequenced in a study of CD8+CD57+ T cells in acquired aplastic anemia listed by TCRdb under 2018. TCRdb shows the sequencer as Illumina HiSeq 2000. TCR beta VDJ combination and CDR3 sequence profiling used genomic DNA as the template. TCRdb passed the public sequencing reads through fastp at Q25 and MiXCR, retaining productive beta sequences. Duplicate CDR3 protein sequences are folded into a single record with the most common DNA and genes. The sample profile shows roughly 180,000 distinct CDR3 sequences; roughly 63% of them were found once. The ten largest clones capture roughly 42% of the sample. Patients chosen for sequencing had shown expansion of CD8+CD57+ cells by flow cytometry. Sequenced: sorted CD4+, CD8+, or CD8+CD57+ T cells (not recorded which) from PBMCs. The receptors come from a human donor with aplastic anemia.

V and J are TRBV15 and TRBJ2-3, with 7 bases lining up with TRBD2. This CDR3 is built from 14 residues. The V gene end was trimmed by 5 bases and the J gene end by 2 bases; junction bases not matched to a gene: 4. The V gene's germline CDR1 is LNHNV and CDR2 YYDKDF (reference sequence). The CDR3 reads CATSLRGITDTQYF. CDR3 in DNA: TGTGCCACCAGCTTGCGGGGGATCACAGATACGCAGTATTTT. Drawing the rest from reference TRBV15 and TRBJ2-3, the complete variable domain is DAMVIQNPRYQVTQFGKPVTLSCSQTLNHNVMYWYQQKSSQAPKLLFHYYDKDFNNEADTPDNFQSRRPNTSFCFLDIRSPGLGDTAMYLCATSLRGITDTQYFGPGTRLTVL.

This clonotype was detected many times. The chain recombines TRBV6-5 with TRBJ1-1, with D tentatively TRBD1 (5 bases). The germline CDR1 and CDR2 sequences are MNHEY and SVGAGI. The CDR3 length is 10 residues. The CDR3 bases are TGTGCAGTGGGGGTGCCTGAAGCTTTCTTT. This gives the protein CAVGVPEAFF.

This chain links TRBV25-1 with TRBJ2-7; weak D call: TRBD2 (5 bases). The CDR3 totals 15 residues. The germline gives CDR1 MGHDK, CDR2 SYGVNS. Trimming left V 3 bases short and J 0 bases short, with 12 bases between. CDR3 loop: CASSDPRLASYEQYF. The DNA of the CDR3 is TGTGCCAGCAGTGACCCCCGGCTAGCCTCCTACGAGCAGTACTTC.

This rearrangement joins TRBV7-9 to TRBJ2-7; a weak D match, TRBD1 (6 bases). Germline lookup yields CDR1 SEHNR and CDR2 FQNEAQ (reference sequence). The CDR3 is 16 amino acids. V was cut by 2 bases and J by 6 bases, with 20 bases left in between. The CDR3 DNA reads TGTGCCAGCAGCTTAATCCCCGGACAGCATCCTTGCGAGCAGTACTTC. It encodes CASSLIPGQHPCEQYF.

J is TRBJ1-2 and V is TRBV7-9; a possible D gene is TRBD1 (6 bases). The ends were cut back, 7 bases at V and 3 bases at J, with 12 bases in the middle. Germline V CDR1 and CDR2: SEHNR, FQNEAQ (reference sequence). The CDR3 spans 13 residues. This chain's CDR3 is CASIRQEDYGYTF. Written as DNA, the CDR3 is TGTGCCAGCATCCGACAGGAGGACTATGGCTACACCTTC.